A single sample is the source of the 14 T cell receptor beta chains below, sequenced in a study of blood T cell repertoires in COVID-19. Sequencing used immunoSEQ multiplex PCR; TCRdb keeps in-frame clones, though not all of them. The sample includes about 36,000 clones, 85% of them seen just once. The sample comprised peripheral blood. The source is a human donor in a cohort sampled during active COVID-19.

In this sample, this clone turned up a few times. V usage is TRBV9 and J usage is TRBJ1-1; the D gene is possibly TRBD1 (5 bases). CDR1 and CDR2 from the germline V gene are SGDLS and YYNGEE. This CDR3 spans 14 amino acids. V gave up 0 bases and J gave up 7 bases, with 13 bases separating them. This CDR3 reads CASSVGGRGDEAFF. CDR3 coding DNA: TGTGCCAGCAGCGTAGGAGGGAGGGGAGATGAAGCTTTCTTT. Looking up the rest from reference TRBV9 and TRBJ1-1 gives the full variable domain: DSGVTQTPKHLITATGQRVTLRCSPRSGDLSVYWYQQSLDQGLQFLIQYYNGEERAKGNILERFSAQQFPDLHSELNLSSLELGDSALYFCASSVGGRGDEAFFGQGTRLTVV.

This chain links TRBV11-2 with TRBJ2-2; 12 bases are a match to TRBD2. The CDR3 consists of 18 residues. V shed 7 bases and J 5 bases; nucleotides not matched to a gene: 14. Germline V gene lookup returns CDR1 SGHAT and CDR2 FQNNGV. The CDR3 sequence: CASTQRLAGAPGTGELFF. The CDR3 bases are TGTGCCAGCACCCAGAGACTAGCGGGGGCTCCCGGGACCGGGGAGCTGTTTTTT.

Here the CDR3 reads CASSLSGREAFF. The CDR3 DNA reads as TGTGCCAGCAGCTTATCCGGCAGGGAAGCTTTCTTT. The J gene is TRBJ1-1, the V gene TRBV11-2; D not resolved. V was clipped by 2 bases and J by 8 bases, with 9 bases between them. CDR1 SGHAT and CDR2 FQNNGV come from the germline V gene. The CDR3 runs 12 residues.

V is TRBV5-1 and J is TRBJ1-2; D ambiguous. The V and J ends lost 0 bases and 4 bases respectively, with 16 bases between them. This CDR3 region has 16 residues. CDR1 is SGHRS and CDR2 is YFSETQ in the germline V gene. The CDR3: CASSLADNRDLYGYTF. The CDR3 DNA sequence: TGCGCCAGCAGCTTGGCCGACAACCGCGACCTCTATGGCTACACCTTC. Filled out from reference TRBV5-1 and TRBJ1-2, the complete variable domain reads KAGVTQTPRYLIKTRGQQVTLSCSPISGHRSVSWYQQTPGQGLQFLFEYFSETQRNKGNFPGRFSGRQFSNSRSEMNVSTLELGDSALYLCASSLADNRDLYGYTFGSGTRLTVV.

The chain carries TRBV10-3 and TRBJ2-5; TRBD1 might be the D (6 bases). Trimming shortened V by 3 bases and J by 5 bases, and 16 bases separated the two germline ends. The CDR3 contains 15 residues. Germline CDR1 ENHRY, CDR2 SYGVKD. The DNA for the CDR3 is TGTGCCATCAGTGACGGACAGAGCTCGCGGGAGACCCAGTACTTC. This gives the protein CAISDGQSSRETQYF.

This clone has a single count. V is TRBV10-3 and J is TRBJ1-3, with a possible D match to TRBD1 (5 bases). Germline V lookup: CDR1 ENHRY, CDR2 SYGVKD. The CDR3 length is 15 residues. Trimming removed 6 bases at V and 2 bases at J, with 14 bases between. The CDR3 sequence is CAIRPRDSPGNTIYF. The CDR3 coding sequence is TGTGCCATCAGACCCCGGGACTCCCCTGGAAACACCATATATTTT.

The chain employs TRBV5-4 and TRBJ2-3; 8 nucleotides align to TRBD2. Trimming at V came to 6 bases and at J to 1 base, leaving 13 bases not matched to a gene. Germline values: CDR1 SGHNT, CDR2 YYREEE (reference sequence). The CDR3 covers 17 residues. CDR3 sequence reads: CASTSRRRGARTDTQYF. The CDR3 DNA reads TGTGCCAGCACCTCCCGCCGGCGGGGGGCACGCACAGATACGCAGTATTTT.

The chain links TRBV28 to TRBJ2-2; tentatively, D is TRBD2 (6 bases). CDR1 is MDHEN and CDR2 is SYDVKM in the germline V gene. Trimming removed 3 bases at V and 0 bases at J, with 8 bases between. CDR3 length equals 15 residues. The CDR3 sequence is CASSFGGTNTGELFF. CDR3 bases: TGTGCCAGCAGTTTTGGGGGGACGAACACCGGGGAGCTGTTTTTT. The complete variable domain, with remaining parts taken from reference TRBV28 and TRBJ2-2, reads DVKVTQSSRYLVKRTGEKVFLECVQDMDHENMFWYRQDPGLGLRLIYFSYDVKMKEKGDIPEGYSVSREKKERFSLILESASTNQTSMYLCASSFGGTNTGELFFGEGSRLTVL.

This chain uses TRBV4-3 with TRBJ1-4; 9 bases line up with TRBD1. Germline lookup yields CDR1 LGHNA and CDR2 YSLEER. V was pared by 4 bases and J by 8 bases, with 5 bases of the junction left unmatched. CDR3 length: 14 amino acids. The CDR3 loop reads CASSRRQGDEKLFF. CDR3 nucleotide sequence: TGCGCCAGCAGCCGAAGACAGGGGGACGAAAAACTGTTTTTT.

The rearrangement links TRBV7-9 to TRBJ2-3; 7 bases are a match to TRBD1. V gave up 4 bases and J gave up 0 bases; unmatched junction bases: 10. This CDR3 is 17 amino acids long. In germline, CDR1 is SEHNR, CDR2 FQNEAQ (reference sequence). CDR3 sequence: CASSSKGGYASTDTQYF. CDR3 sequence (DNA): TGTGCCAGCAGCTCCAAAGGGGGCTATGCTAGCACAGATACGCAGTATTTT.

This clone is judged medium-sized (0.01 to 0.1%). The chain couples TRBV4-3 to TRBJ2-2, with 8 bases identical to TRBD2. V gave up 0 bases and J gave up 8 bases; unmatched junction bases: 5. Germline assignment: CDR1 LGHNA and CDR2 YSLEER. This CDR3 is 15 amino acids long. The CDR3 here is CASSQDTAGAGELFF. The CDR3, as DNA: TGCGCCAGCAGCCAAGATACAGCGGGGGCGGGGGAGCTGTTTTTT.

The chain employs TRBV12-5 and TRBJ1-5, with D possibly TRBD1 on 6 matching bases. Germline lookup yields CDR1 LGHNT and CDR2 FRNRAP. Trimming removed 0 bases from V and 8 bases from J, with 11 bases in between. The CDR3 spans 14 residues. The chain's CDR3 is CASGLVQGREPQHF. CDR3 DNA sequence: TGTGCTAGTGGTTTGGTACAGGGAAGGGAGCCCCAGCATTTT. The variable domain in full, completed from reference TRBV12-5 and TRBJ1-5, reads DARVTQTPRHKVTEMGQEVTMRCQPILGHNTVFWYRQTMMQGLELLAYFRNRAPLDDSGMPKDRFSAEMPDATLATLKIQPSEPRDSAVYFCASGLVQGREPQHFGDGTRLSIL.

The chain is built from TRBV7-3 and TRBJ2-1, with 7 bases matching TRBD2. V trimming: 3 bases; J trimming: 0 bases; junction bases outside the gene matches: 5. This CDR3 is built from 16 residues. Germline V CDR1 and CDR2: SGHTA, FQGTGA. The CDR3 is CASSLGGGYSYNEQFF. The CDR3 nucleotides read TGTGCCAGCAGCTTGGGCGGGGGTTACTCCTACAATGAGCAGTTCTTC.

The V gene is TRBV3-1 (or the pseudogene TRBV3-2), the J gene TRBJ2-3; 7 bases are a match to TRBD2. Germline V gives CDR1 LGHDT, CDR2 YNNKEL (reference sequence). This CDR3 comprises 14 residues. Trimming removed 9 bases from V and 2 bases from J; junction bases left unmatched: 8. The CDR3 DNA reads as TGTGCCAGTAGTCGGGGGGATTCCACAGATACGCAGTATTTT. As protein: CASSRGDSTDTQYF.